This entry lists 18 T cell receptor beta chains sequenced from one sample in a study of monozygotic twins with inflammatory bowel disease. TCRdb re-called the 5' RACE reads and gives one entry per CDR3 protein, without DNA. The sample data list about 380,000 distinct CDR3 sequences. Sequencing used blood. The receptor source for this set is a human donor with ulcerative colitis or Crohn's disease, or a healthy co-twin of an affected twin (not recorded which).

This chain uses TRBV19 with TRBJ2-1; TCRdb's D gene call, TRBD2, goes unchecked for lack of DNA. Germline CDR1 reads LNHDA; CDR2 reads SQIVND (reference sequence). CDR3 size: 17 residues. CDR3 amino acids: CASSMAGGSPSYNEQFF.

CDR3 loop: CASSSDTASYEQYF. The V call is TRBV7-2, the J call TRBJ2-7. This CDR3 contains 14 residues. Germline CDR1 and CDR2: SGHTA and FQGNSA.

This chain connects TRBV4-3 to TRBJ2-7; without DNA, the TCRdb call of TRBD1 cannot be checked. The CDR3 is made up of 13 amino acids. CDR1 is LGHNA, CDR2 YSLEER, per germline. Here the CDR3 reads CASSGQGGDEQYF.

V gene TRBV7-9 combines with J gene TRBJ2-7. The CDR3 runs 12 residues. Germline loops: CDR1 SEHNR, CDR2 FQNEAQ (reference sequence). The CDR3 protein is CASSPRAYEQYF.

V usage is TRBV6-5 and J usage is TRBJ1-2; there is no DNA to check the TCRdb D call of TRBD1. The length of the CDR3 is 18 residues. CDR1 is MNHEY, CDR2 SVGAGI, per germline. This chain's CDR3 is CASSYRDRGLRSNYGYTF.

V and J are TRBV6-2 or TRBV6-3 and TRBJ2-7; TCRdb's assignment of TRBD1 cannot be checked, as there is no DNA. Germline-derived CDR1 and CDR2 are MNHEY and SVGEGT. The CDR3 sequence is 14 residues long. CDR3 sequence reads: CASSRNRGPYEQYF.

This sequence joins TRBV5-1 and TRBJ1-1. Germline CDR1 SGHRS, CDR2 YFSETQ. There are 13 residues in the CDR3. The CDR3 spells CASSFGKNTEAFF.

The chain links TRBV10-3 to TRBJ2-7; TCRdb returns TRBD1, unconfirmable since there is no DNA. The CDR3 covers 16 residues. Germline V gene sequence: CDR1 ENHRY, CDR2 SYGVKD. CDR3 amino acids: CAISDPPDRGTYEQYF.

The rearrangement links TRBV12-3 or TRBV12-4 to TRBJ1-3; the TCRdb D gene call, TRBD1, has no DNA to confirm it. CDR3 size: 16 residues. This CDR3 is CASSLFRDRGGNTIYF.

This chain links TRBV20-1 with TRBJ1-3. Looked up from germline, CDR1 is DFQATT and CDR2 is SNEGSKA (reference sequence). This CDR3 is built from 15 residues. The CDR3 sequence: CSAARGQSSGNTIYF.

The chain uses TRBV7-3 and TRBJ2-2; TCRdb reports TRBD2, a call that lacks DNA to check it against. The CDR3 contains 13 residues. Germline V gives CDR1 SGHTA, CDR2 FQGTGA. The CDR3: CASSSPATGELFF.

The chain carries TRBV5-1 and TRBJ2-7. CDR3 length: 14 residues. Germline V gives CDR1 SGHRS, CDR2 YFSETQ. This CDR3 is CASSLAGRPYEQYF.

The J gene is TRBJ2-3, the V gene TRBV24-1; TCRdb's D call of TRBD2 is untestable without DNA. Germline loops: CDR1 KGHDR, CDR2 SFDVKD. The CDR3 runs 15 residues. CDR3 residues: CATSEAGRGTDTQYF.

The genes are TRBV29-1 and TRBJ2-5. Germline V lookup: CDR1 SQVTM, CDR2 ANQGSEA. The CDR3 is 14 residues long. CDR3 region: CSVPLSGIQETQYF.

V is TRBV7-9 and J is TRBJ2-3; TCRdb's D call of TRBD1 is untestable without DNA. The CDR3 sequence is 16 residues long. Germline V gives CDR1 SEHNR, CDR2 FQNEAQ (reference sequence). The chain's CDR3 is CASSSGPYRDPRPQYF.

V and J are TRBV11-1 and TRBJ1-1; checking the TCRdb D call of TRBD1 is not possible without DNA. Germline CDR1 and CDR2: SGHAT and FQDESV (reference sequence). The CDR3 is 19 residues long. CDR3 protein: CASSLLTGGGLGWNTEAFF.

The gene calls are TRBV20-1 and TRBJ2-5; the TRBD2 assignment by TCRdb is unverifiable without DNA. This CDR3 has 14 residues. Germline CDR1 is DFQATT and CDR2 is SNEGSKA (reference sequence). CDR3 in amino acids: CSAKTSRGQETQYF.

This rearrangement joins TRBV19 to TRBJ2-3; the TRBD1 assignment by TCRdb is unverifiable without DNA. This CDR3 spans 14 amino acids. CDR1 is LNHDA, CDR2 SQIVND, per germline (reference sequence). The CDR3: CASSGGAGRDTQYF. Full variable domain (outside the CDR3, taken from reference TRBV19 and TRBJ2-3): DGGITQSPKYLFRKEGQNVTLSCEQNLNHDAMYWYRQDPGQGLRLIYYSQIVNDFQKGDIAEGYSVSREKKESFPLTVTSAQKNPTAFYLCASSGGAGRDTQYFGPGTRLTVL.